This T cell receptor (beta chain) was profiled in a study of T cell repertoires in cytomegalovirus infection. Study details: The authors relied on CMV epitopes, both recently identified HLA-C-restricted and well-studied HLA-B-restricted. Shared public TCR beta signatures pointed to both CMV infection and a matching HLA type. Broader study findings: Summed public TCR beta family frequency identified CMV carriers bearing the relevant HLA. HLA-C-restricted CMV-specific TCR beta clonotypes were dominant in the ex vivo response.

TCRdb used MiXCR to reprocess the reads, holding one entry per CDR3 protein. The table includes 250,000 to 400,000 distinct CDR3 sequences, 20% to 25% detected once. Trimming stripped 0 bases from V and 7 bases from J, with 20 bases between. Germline CDR1 is MNHEY and CDR2 is SMNVEV (reference sequence). This CDR3 is built from 17 residues. This clonotype was observed a handful of times. Its antigen is not known. Sequences were derived from cultured PBMCs, sampled from culture after CMV antigen stimulation. This TCR was recovered from a human donor in good health (CMV status not recorded). Some clones in this sample may be carry-over from other donors' samples. The chain has TRBV27 and TRBJ2-3; D is ambiguous. Written as DNA, the CDR3 is TGTGCCAGCAGTTTATCTGGGGTAAGGGAACGAGTACATACGCAGTATTTT. It yields the protein CASSLSGVRERVHTQYF.